This passage covers 32 T cell receptor beta chains from one sample sequenced in a study of beta chain features in type 1 diabetes. Every isolated RNA sample was fully reverse transcribed, so sequencing captured expressed TCRB transcripts. Repertoires were generated with immunoSEQ multiplex PCR, while TCRdb's copy carries only in-frame clones and drops some. The sample includes 160,000 or so clones, approximately 9% seen only once; the top ten take approximately 0.56%. Whole-study results and caveats: Across all four CD4+ subsets, people with type 1 diabetes showed modestly shorter TCRB CDR3s.

These receptors' targets are unknown. The specimen sequenced was central memory CD4+ T cells from blood. The receptors shown here come from a woman aged 18-29 years with type 1 diabetes.

The table lists this clone with a few counts. This specimen includes other DNA sequences encoding the same CDR3. The V gene is TRBV18, the J gene TRBJ1-5, with 7 bases identical to TRBD1. After removal of 2 bases from V and 5 bases from J, the junction contained 0 bases not matched to a gene. The germline gives CDR1 KGHSH, CDR2 LQKENI. The CDR3 has 13 amino acids. DNA for the CDR3: TGTGCCAGCTCACCAACAGGGGATCAGCCCCAGCATTTT. It codes for CASSPTGDQPQHF.

In this sample, this clone turned up a few times. The CDR3 DNA reads TGCAGCGTCTGGACTAGCGGGAGAGGGGGAGCCGGGGAGCTGTTTTTT. It yields the protein CSVWTSGRGGAGELFF. The J gene is TRBJ2-2, the V gene TRBV29-1; 13 nucleotides match TRBD2. V shed 6 bases and J 6 bases; nucleotides not matched to a gene: 10. The CDR3 length is 16 residues. CDR1 is SQVTM, CDR2 ANQGSEA, per germline.

This clone was picked up a small number of times. This chain uses TRBV29-1 with TRBJ2-6; 8 bases line up with TRBD1. The CDR3 covers 18 residues. CDR1 and CDR2 from the germline V gene are SQVTM and ANQGSEA. The V gene end was trimmed by 1 base and the J gene end by 4 bases; junction bases not matched to a gene: 12. The CDR3 sequence: CSVEASQQGASGANVLTF. In DNA form, the CDR3 reads TGCAGCGTTGAAGCCTCCCAGCAGGGGGCCTCCGGGGCCAACGTCCTGACTTTC.

This clone has a handful of counts. This chain connects TRBV7-9 to TRBJ1-3; no clear D gene. Germline V gives CDR1 SEHNR, CDR2 FQNEAQ (reference sequence). The CDR3 sequence is 16 residues long. Trimming removed 5 bases at V and 4 bases at J, with 18 bases between. The CDR3 reads CASSEGSLNVGNTIYF. The CDR3 DNA reads as TGTGCCAGCAGCGAGGGCAGCTTAAATGTAGGAAACACCATATATTTT.

This clone was detected only once. This rearrangement joins TRBV27 to TRBJ1-1, with a tentative D call TRBD1 (6 bases). CDR3 length: 13 amino acids. Trimming cost V 5 bases and J 8 bases, with 15 bases left between them. In germline, CDR1 is MNHEY, CDR2 SMNVEV (reference sequence). As DNA, the CDR3 is TGTGCCAGCAGTCCTAACAGGGCCTGGGAAGCTTTCTTT. Its protein product is CASSPNRAWEAFF.

This sequence joins TRBV7-2 and TRBJ1-1; D unresolved. The V gene lost 4 bases and the J gene lost 1 base, with 10 bases spanning the gap. Looked up from germline, CDR1 is SGHTA and CDR2 is FQGNSA. The CDR3 runs 14 residues. CDR3 bases: TGTGCCAGCAGCTCTAGCCTAGCGAACACTGAAGCTTTCTTT. It translates to CASSSSLANTEAFF.

This clone was counted only a few times. Other DNA sequences in the sample encode the same CDR3. The chain has TRBV5-4 and TRBJ2-5; a possible D gene is TRBD2 (7 bases). The CDR3 has 15 residues. V lost 3 bases, J lost 1 base, and 13 bases lay in between. Per germline, CDR1 SGHNT and CDR2 YYREEE (reference sequence). The CDR3 here is CASSSGGGVQETQYF. The CDR3 DNA follows: TGTGCCAGCAGCTCGGGGGGCGGAGTCCAAGAGACCCAGTACTTC.

The chain links TRBV14 to TRBJ2-5, with D possibly being TRBD2 (5 bases). Trimming removed 5 bases from V and 1 base from J, with 17 bases in between. The CDR3 length is 16 residues. Germline loops: CDR1 SGHDN, CDR2 FVKESK. The CDR3 is CASSDVRAFFQETQYF. Written as DNA, the CDR3 is TGTGCCAGCAGCGATGTGAGGGCCTTCTTCCAAGAGACCCAGTACTTC.

Written as DNA, the CDR3 is TGTGCCAGCAGTGAAGGACACGCCATTACCTACGAGCAGTACTTC. Translation: CASSEGHAITYEQYF. The V call is TRBV6-1, the J call TRBJ2-7; D is unresolved. The V and J ends lost 1 base and 2 bases respectively, with 12 bases between them. The CDR3 is made up of 15 amino acids. Germline values: CDR1 MNHNS, CDR2 SASEGT.

The chain has TRBV5-6 and TRBJ2-7; TRBD1 aligns across 9 bases. CDR1 is SGHDT, CDR2 YYEEEE, per germline. V gave up 0 bases and J gave up 2 bases; unmatched junction bases: 6. The CDR3 covers 16 residues. The CDR3 DNA is TGTGCCAGCAGCTTGGAAGGACAGGGGAACACCTACGAGCAGTACTTC. Translation: CASSLEGQGNTYEQYF.

CDR3 sequence reads: CASSLTGYGYTF. The CDR3, as DNA: TGTGCCAGCAGCCTGACAGGGTATGGCTACACCTTC. The rearrangement joins TRBV6-5 to TRBJ1-2, with 7 bases that match TRBD1. This CDR3 region has 12 residues. Germline trimming cut 6 bases from V and 5 bases from J; bases unmatched to any gene: 3. Germline V lookup: CDR1 MNHEY, CDR2 SVGAGI.

The chain joins TRBV20-1 to TRBJ2-1, with D tentatively TRBD2 (5 bases). V lost 6 bases, J lost 7 bases, and 7 bases lay in between. The CDR3 extends over 10 amino acids. In germline, CDR1 is DFQATT, CDR2 SNEGSKA (reference sequence). The CDR3 DNA follows: TGCAGTGCGGAGGAAAATGAGCAGTTCTTC. Its protein product is CSAEENEQFF.

This chain links TRBV4-3 with TRBJ2-2, with 9 bases that match TRBD2. This CDR3 region has 16 residues. Looked up from germline, CDR1 is LGHNA and CDR2 is YSLEER. V was clipped by 1 base and J by 7 bases; unmatched bases: 7. DNA of the CDR3: TGCGCCAGCAGCCAAGCTGAGCGGGGGGTTATCGGGGAGCTGTTTTTT. This encodes CASSQAERGVIGELFF.

The CDR3 loop reads CASSLGQRGSPLHF. The CDR3 nucleotides read TGTGCCAGCAGCCTTGGACAGCGGGGTTCACCCCTCCACTTT. This chain links TRBV7-2 with TRBJ1-6, with D possibly matching TRBD1 (6 bases). Trimming stripped 5 bases from V and 9 bases from J, with 14 bases between. The germline V gene has CDR1 SGHTA and CDR2 FQGNSA. The CDR3 runs 14 residues.

A few counts support this clone. The chain links TRBV5-1 to TRBJ1-1; D possibly corresponds to TRBD1 (5 bases). Trimming took off 4 bases at V and 1 base at J, with 11 bases between the two ends. The CDR3 extends over 14 amino acids. CDR1 SGHRS and CDR2 YFSETQ come from the germline V gene. This chain's CDR3 is CASSAQGGNTEAFF. In DNA form, the CDR3 reads TGCGCCAGCAGCGCCCAGGGTGGGAACACTGAAGCTTTCTTT. Full variable domain (missing parts from reference TRBV5-1 and TRBJ1-1): KAGVTQTPRYLIKTRGQQVTLSCSPISGHRSVSWYQQTPGQGLQFLFEYFSETQRNKGNFPGRFSGRQFSNSRSEMNVSTLELGDSALYLCASSAQGGNTEAFFGQGTRLTVV.

Only a few counts were recorded for this clone. The rearrangement uses TRBV4-3 and TRBJ2-2; 7 bases are a match to TRBD2. Looked up from germline, CDR1 is LGHNA and CDR2 is YSLEER. With V trimmed by 2 bases and J by 6 bases, 3 bases remained unmatched. The CDR3 length is 14 residues. CDR3 nucleotides: TGCGCCAGCAGCCAAAGGGAGGGGCCCGGGGAGCTGTTTTTT. Encoded protein: CASSQREGPGELFF.

In this sample, this clone turned up once. V is TRBV7-8 and J is TRBJ2-5, with D possibly being TRBD2 (6 bases). Trimming shortened V by 7 bases and J by 4 bases, and 16 bases separated the two germline ends. The CDR3 totals 14 residues. The germline V gene has CDR1 SGHVS and CDR2 FQNEAQ. CDR3 nucleotide sequence: TGTGCCAGCAACCGTGCGGGGACGGGAGAGACCCAGTACTTC. This codes for CASNRAGTGETQYF.

This clone was observed at least ten times. J is TRBJ2-1 and V is TRBV5-1; no reliable D call. This CDR3 comprises 12 residues. Germline V gives CDR1 SGHRS, CDR2 YFSETQ. V shed 2 bases and J shed 9 bases, with 9 bases lying between them. CDR3 DNA: TGCGCCAGCAGCTTTCCCGAGAGTGAGCAGTTCTTC. This sequence encodes CASSFPESEQFF.

The V and J genes are TRBV25-1 and TRBJ1-1, with 9 bases identical to TRBD1. Per the germline V gene, CDR1 is MGHDK and CDR2 is SYGVNS. The junction had 3 bases not matched to a gene; V was cut back by 5 bases and J by 5 bases. The CDR3 sequence is 13 residues long. The CDR3 sequence is CASSKQGATEAFF. The DNA of the CDR3 is TGTGCCAGCAGTAAACAGGGGGCGACTGAAGCTTTCTTT.

This clone was seen a few times. V usage is TRBV21-1 and J usage is TRBJ2-5; the listed D gene, TRBD1, was not tested against the DNA. TRBV21-1 is shown as a pseudogene. CDR3 length: 15 residues. CDR3 in DNA: TGTGCCAGCAGACTGGGACAGGGGACCCCCAGGACCCAGTACTTC. Protein product: CASRLGQGTPRTQYF.

There are a few counts of this clone. The chain carries TRBV29-1 and TRBJ1-2; a weak D match, TRBD1 (5 bases). V lost 6 bases and J lost 4, with 12 bases in between. Germline CDR1 SQVTM, CDR2 ANQGSEA. This CDR3 comprises 12 residues. The CDR3: CSVGPEGYGYTF. For the CDR3, the DNA is TGCAGCGTGGGACCGGAGGGCTATGGCTACACCTTC. The whole variable domain, remainder taken from reference TRBV29-1 and TRBJ1-2, is SAVISQKPSRDICQRGTSLTIQCQVDSQVTMMFWYRQQPGQSLTLIATANQGSEATYESGFVIDKFPISRPNLTFSTLTVSNMSPEDSSIYLCSVGPEGYGYTFGSGTRLTVV.

This clone was seen many times. V usage is TRBV29-1 and J usage is TRBJ2-2; the match to TRBD2 covers 9 bases. CDR3 length: 15 residues. Germline CDR1 SQVTM, CDR2 ANQGSEA. J lost 0 bases, V lost 4 bases, and 3 bases had no gene match. The CDR3 reads CSVGTSDANTGELFF. The CDR3 nucleotides are TGCAGCGTTGGGACTAGCGACGCGAACACCGGGGAGCTGTTTTTT.

Points on this clone: A much larger clone lies one base from this, so it may be a read error. This chain joins TRBV5-4 and TRBJ2-3; D may be TRBD1 (6 bases). Germline values: CDR1 SGHNT, CDR2 YYREEE (reference sequence). V was cut by 3 bases and J by 0 bases, with 8 bases left in between. The CDR3 covers 14 residues. Here the CDR3 reads CASSWDTSTDTQYF. CDR3 sequence (DNA): TGTGCCAGCAGCTGGGACACTAGCACAGATACGCAGTATTTT.

The table lists this clone with a few counts. CDR3 bases: TGTGCCAGCAGCTTAGACGGGAGCTCCTACGAGCAGTACTTC. Protein: CASSLDGSSYEQYF. The V call is TRBV7-2, the J call TRBJ2-7; D possibly corresponds to TRBD2 (6 bases). The germline V and J ends were trimmed by 1 base and 0 bases, with 7 bases remaining between them. Germline CDR1 SGHTA, CDR2 FQGNSA. This CDR3 spans 14 amino acids.

This clone showed up just a few times. Germline and junction disagree at one end, which may indicate a read error. The V gene is TRBV2, the J gene TRBJ2-7, with 10 nucleotides matching TRBD1. Looked up from germline, CDR1 is SNHLY and CDR2 is FYNNEI. The CDR3 runs to 13 residues. The CDR3 DNA is TGTGCCAGCAGTGTATATCCGGGACAGGGGTCCGCTTTC. This translates into CASSVYPGQGSAF.

This clone was seen more than once but under ten times. This chain joins TRBV19 and TRBJ1-6; the match to TRBD1 covers 7 bases. CDR1 is LNHDA and CDR2 is SQIVND in the germline V gene (reference sequence). CDR3 length: 14 amino acids. Germline trimming cut 6 bases from V and 11 bases from J; bases unmatched to any gene: 10. The CDR3, as DNA: TGTGCCAGTAGGCTTACCGACAGGGTGGCACCCCTCCACTTT. Protein: CASRLTDRVAPLHF. The full variable domain, in which reference TRBV19 and TRBJ1-6 provide the parts outside the CDR3, is DGGITQSPKYLFRKEGQNVTLSCEQNLNHDAMYWYRQDPGQGLRLIYYSQIVNDFQKGDIAEGYSVSREKKESFPLTVTSAQKNPTAFYLCASRLTDRVAPLHFGNGTRLTVT.

A few counts support this clone. The chain carries TRBV18 and TRBJ1-5; 7 bases align to TRBD1. The CDR3 is 16 amino acids. V trimming: 3 bases; J trimming: 2 bases; junction bases outside the gene matches: 7. Germline CDR1 reads KGHSH; CDR2 reads LQKENI. The CDR3 region has the DNA TGTGCCAGCTCACCCCAGGGGGGAGTCGGCAATCAGCCCCAGCATTTT. Its translation: CASSPQGGVGNQPQHF.

This clone was found a few times. V is TRBV30 and J is TRBJ2-2, with D hard to call. Looked up from germline, CDR1 is GTSNPN and CDR2 is SVGIG (reference sequence). Trimming took 4 bases from V and 1 from J, leaving 10 bases between them. The CDR3 extends over 14 amino acids. DNA of the CDR3: TGTGCCTGGACGGGTGACTGGAACACCGGGGAGCTGTTTTTT. This translates into CAWTGDWNTGELFF.

J is TRBJ2-3 and V is TRBV7-6; tentatively, D is TRBD2 (5 bases). This CDR3 comprises 16 residues. Germline V CDR1 and CDR2: SGHVS, FNYEAQ. The V gene lost 2 bases and the J gene lost 0 bases, with 12 bases spanning the gap. CDR3 protein: CASSLTTRTSTDTQYF. Written as DNA, the CDR3 is TGTGCCAGCAGCTTAACAACTAGGACTAGCACAGATACGCAGTATTTT. The full variable domain, in which reference TRBV7-6 and TRBJ2-3 provide the parts outside the CDR3, is GAGVSQSPRYKVTKRGQDVALRCDPISGHVSLYWYRQALGQGPEFLTYFNYEAQQDKSGLPNDRFSAERPEGSISTLTIQRTEQRDSAMYRCASSLTTRTSTDTQYFGPGTRLTVL.

The V and J genes are TRBV30 and TRBJ2-1; the match to TRBD2 covers 11 bases. There are 15 residues in the CDR3. V lost 4 bases and J lost 4; bases outside the gene matches: 6. Germline CDR1 is GTSNPN and CDR2 is SVGIG (reference sequence). CDR3 loop: CAWTFSGRGYNEQFF. CDR3 DNA sequence: TGTGCCTGGACCTTTAGCGGGAGGGGTTACAATGAGCAGTTCTTC.

The CDR3 DNA reads as TGCGCCAGCAGCTCTAGCGGGGGGGCAGGCACAGATACGCAGTATTTT. Its protein is CASSSSGGAGTDTQYF. The genes are TRBV5-1 and TRBJ2-3; 12 nucleotides match TRBD2. From germline, CDR1 is SGHRS and CDR2 YFSETQ. The ends lost 3 bases at V and 1 base at J; junction bases unmatched: 3. The CDR3 length is 16 residues. Drawing the rest from reference TRBV5-1 and TRBJ2-3, the complete variable domain is KAGVTQTPRYLIKTRGQQVTLSCSPISGHRSVSWYQQTPGQGLQFLFEYFSETQRNKGNFPGRFSGRQFSNSRSEMNVSTLELGDSALYLCASSSSGGAGTDTQYFGPGTRLTVL.

The chain uses TRBV7-2 and TRBJ2-7; D is possibly TRBD1 (6 bases). This CDR3 comprises 14 residues. Germline CDR1 is SGHTA and CDR2 is FQGNSA. V dropped 5 bases and J dropped 4 bases, with 15 bases sitting between them. The CDR3 is CASSPTGGRYEQYF. The CDR3 DNA sequence: TGTGCCAGCAGCCCGACAGGTGGGCGGTACGAGCAGTACTTC.